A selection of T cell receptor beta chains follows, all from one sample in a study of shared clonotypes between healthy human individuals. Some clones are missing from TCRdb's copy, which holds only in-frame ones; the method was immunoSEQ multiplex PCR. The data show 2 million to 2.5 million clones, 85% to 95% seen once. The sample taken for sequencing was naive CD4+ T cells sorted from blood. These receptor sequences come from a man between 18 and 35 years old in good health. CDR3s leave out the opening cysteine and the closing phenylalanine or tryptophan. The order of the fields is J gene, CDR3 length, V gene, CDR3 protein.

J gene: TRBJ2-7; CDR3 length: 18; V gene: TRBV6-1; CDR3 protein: ASSEREVRSISGLTYEQY
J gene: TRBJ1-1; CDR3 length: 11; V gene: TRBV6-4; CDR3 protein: ASSEAGPTEAF
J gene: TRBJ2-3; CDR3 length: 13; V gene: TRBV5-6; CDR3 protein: ASSWRTGLTDTQY
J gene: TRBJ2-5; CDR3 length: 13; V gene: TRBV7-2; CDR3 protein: ASSLAGTGQETQY
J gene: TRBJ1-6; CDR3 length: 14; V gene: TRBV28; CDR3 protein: ASSTGQGSYNSPLH
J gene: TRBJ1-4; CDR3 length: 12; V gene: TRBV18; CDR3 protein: ASSPTATNEKLF
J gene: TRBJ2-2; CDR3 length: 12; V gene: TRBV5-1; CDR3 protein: ASSFGGLDGELF
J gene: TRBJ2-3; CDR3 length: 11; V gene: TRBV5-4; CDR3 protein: ASSHTSTDTQY
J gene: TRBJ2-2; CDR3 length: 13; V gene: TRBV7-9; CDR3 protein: ASSMGGSDTGELF
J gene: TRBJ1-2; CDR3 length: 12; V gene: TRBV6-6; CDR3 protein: ASSYEVGSRGYT
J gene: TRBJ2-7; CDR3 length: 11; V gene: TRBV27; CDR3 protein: ASSPRQKREQY
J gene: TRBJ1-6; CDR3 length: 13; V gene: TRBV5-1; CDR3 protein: ASSWGQGNNSPLH
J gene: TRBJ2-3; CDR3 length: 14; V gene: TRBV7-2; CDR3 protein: ASSLRPGGTTDTQY
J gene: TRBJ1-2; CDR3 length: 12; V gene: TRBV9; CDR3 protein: ASSIGTGGLGYT
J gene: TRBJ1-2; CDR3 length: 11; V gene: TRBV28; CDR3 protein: ASSPPGAYGYT
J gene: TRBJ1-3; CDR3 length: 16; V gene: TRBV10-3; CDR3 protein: AISESTGTSLSGNTIY
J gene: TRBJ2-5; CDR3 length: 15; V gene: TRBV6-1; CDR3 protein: ASSVRVGTVFPETQY
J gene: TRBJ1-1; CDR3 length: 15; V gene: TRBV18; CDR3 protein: ASSPPLGVRHGTEAF
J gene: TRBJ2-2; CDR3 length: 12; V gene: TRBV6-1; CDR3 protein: ASSGNRVTGELF
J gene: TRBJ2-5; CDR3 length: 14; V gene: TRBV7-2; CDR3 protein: ASSLGTSGYQETQY
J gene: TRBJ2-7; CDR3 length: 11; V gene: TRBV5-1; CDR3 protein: ASSLLGKYEQY
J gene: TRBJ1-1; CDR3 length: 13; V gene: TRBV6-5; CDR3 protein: ASSYAARGDTEAF
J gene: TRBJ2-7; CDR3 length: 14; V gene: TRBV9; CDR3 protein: ASSVLPHAPEYEQY
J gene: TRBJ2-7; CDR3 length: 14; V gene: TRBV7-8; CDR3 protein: ASSAEGLAGLYEQY
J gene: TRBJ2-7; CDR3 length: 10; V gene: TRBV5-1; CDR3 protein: ASSFSSYEQY
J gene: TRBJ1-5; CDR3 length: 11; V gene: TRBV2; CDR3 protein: ASSVRSNQPQH
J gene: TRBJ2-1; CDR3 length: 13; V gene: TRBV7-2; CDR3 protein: ASSLAGSSYNEQF
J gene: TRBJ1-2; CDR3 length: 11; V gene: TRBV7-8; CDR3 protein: ASSPPGNYGYT
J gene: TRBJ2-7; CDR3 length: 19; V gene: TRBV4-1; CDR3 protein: ASSQDMGTGEYRTSGYEQY
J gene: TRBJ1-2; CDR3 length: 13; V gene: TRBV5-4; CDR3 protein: ASSSSGTGDYGYT
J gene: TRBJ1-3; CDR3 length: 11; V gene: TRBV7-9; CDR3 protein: ASSLTAGNTIY
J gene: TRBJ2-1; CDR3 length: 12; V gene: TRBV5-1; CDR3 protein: ASSLAVEPQEQF
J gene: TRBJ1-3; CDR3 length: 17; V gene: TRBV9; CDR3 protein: ASSVAVRTGPTSGNTIY
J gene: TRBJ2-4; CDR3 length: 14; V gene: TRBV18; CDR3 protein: ASSPPPTEAKNIQY
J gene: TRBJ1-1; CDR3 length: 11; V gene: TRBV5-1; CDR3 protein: ASSLNWGTEAF
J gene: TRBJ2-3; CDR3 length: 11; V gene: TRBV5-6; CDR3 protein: ASSLRATDTQY
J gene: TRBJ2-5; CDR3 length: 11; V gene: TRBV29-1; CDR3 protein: SVDRSPRETQY
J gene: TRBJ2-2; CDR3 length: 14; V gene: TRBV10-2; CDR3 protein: ASSGGTSRNTGELF
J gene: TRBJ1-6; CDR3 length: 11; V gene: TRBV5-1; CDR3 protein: ASSWDKDSPLH
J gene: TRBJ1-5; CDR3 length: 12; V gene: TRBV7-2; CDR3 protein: ASSSRDKNQPQH